This paragraph covers one TCR beta chain sequence. Its ends do not fully match the called genes, so a read error is possible. This entry is derived from a study of CD8+CD57+ T cells in acquired aplastic anemia. The CDR3 length is 11 residues. Per the germline V gene, CDR1 is SGHRS and CDR2 is YFSETQ. TCR beta VDJ and CDR3 were profiled, and genomic DNA was the template. In TCRdb, the reads were re-called with MiXCR into one record per CDR3 protein. The sample lists fewer than 200,000 distinct CDR3 sequences; 40% to 50% were seen once. Patients picked for sequencing had shown CD8+CD57+ cell expansion detected by flow cytometry.

Sample: sorted CD4+, CD8+, or CD8+CD57+ T cells (not recorded which) from PBMCs. The chain carries TRBV5-1 and TRBJ2-5, with TRBD2 matching 8 bases. The sequence came from a human donor with aplastic anemia. CDR3 protein: CASSSGGGQYF. The DNA of the CDR3 is TGCGCCAGCAGCTCCGGGGGGGGCCAGTATTTC. Full variable domain (missing parts from reference TRBV5-1 and TRBJ2-5): KAGVTQTPRYLIKTRGQQVTLSCSPISGHRSVSWYQQTPGQGLQFLFEYFSETQRNKGNFPGRFSGRQFSNSRSEMNVSTLELGDSALYLCASSSGGGQYFGPGTRLLVL.